This entry features one T cell receptor (beta chain) sequence. The table came from immunoSEQ multiplex PCR; TCRdb's copy has only in-frame clones and leaves some out. The sample holds 200,000 to 300,000 clones, about 90% seen once. These donors were members of the approximately 120-subject validation cohort, a group separate from the roughly 700-subject first cohort. This sample is part of a study of cytomegalovirus exposure and HLA in healthy donors. Study in general: The 130 or so validation repertoires and the 666 first-cohort repertoires shared a platform, a later analysis reported.

Germline-derived CDR1 and CDR2 are SGHNT and YYREEE (reference sequence). V shed 4 bases, J shed 8 bases, and the junction held 9 bases outside the gene matches. CDR3 size: 15 residues. The rearrangement uses TRBV5-4 and TRBJ2-1; TRBD2 matches at 10 bases. The sequenced sample was PBMCs. The source of this sequence is a man aged 18 to 30 in good health and CMV-seropositive. The CDR3 coding sequence is TGTGCCAGCAGCCGCTCTAGCGGGAGAGGCGATGAGCAGTTCTTC. Amino acid sequence: CASSRSSGRGDEQFF.